This T cell receptor (beta chain) was sequenced during a study of graft-versus-host responses after intestinal transplantation. Regarding this clone: Its antigen is unidentified.

The table came from immunoSEQ multiplex PCR; TCRdb's copy has only in-frame clones and leaves some out. In the table there are about 4,100 clones, about 87% of which are singletons. Study-wide findings and caveats: GvH clones were identified in recipient marrow, with some first appearing in ileum or blood. The presence of high graft-versus-host to host-versus-graft clonal ratios in allografts characterized patients with graft-donor T cell macrochimerism.

Time point reported: postoperative day 105 after intestinal transplantation (dayNNNN = postoperative day). Intraepithelial lymphocytes and lamina propria lymphocytes were released through processing of graft tissue. This specimen was ileum tissue, taken 105 days after intestinal transplantation. The TCR comes from a human patient who received an intestinal transplant, so some T cells may come from the graft donor.

The chain's CDR3 is CASSPTREGIPPNYGYTF. The DNA for the CDR3 is TGTGCCAGCTCACCTACCCGAGAGGGGATTCCCCCTAACTATGGCTACACCTTC. The chain carries TRBV18 and TRBJ1-2; D is perhaps TRBD1 (5 bases). The CDR3 length is 18 residues. Deletions cut 3 bases from V and 0 bases from J, with 20 bases between. The germline CDR1 and CDR2 sequences are KGHSH and LQKENI. Full variable domain (missing parts from reference TRBV18 and TRBJ1-2): NAGVMQNPRHLVRRRGQEARLRCSPMKGHSHVYWYRQLPEEGLKFMVYLQKENIIDESGMPKERFSAEFPKEGPSILRIQQVVRGDSAAYFCASSPTREGIPPNYGYTFGSGTRLTVV.